This TCR beta chain derives from a study of T cells in localized non-small cell lung cancer. CDR3 length equals 15 residues. Trimming removed 5 bases from V and 3 bases from J, with 13 bases in between. CDR1 MGHRA and CDR2 YSYEKL come from the germline V gene. Profiling relied on immunoSEQ multiplex PCR, and the TCRdb table lists in-frame clones only, not all of them. The sample has some 35,000 clones, approximately 90% seen once; the top ten hold around 6.5%. As concerns this clone: Its antigen is not known.

Whole-study findings and limits: In adjacent lung appeared a median about 58 of the top 100 tumor clones. Compared with tumor, uninvolved adjacent lung displayed greater T cell clonality, ranking highest overall. Greater T cell density in blood accompanied longer overall survival.

The sequence was collected from a female donor of 60 years or more with stage I lung adenocarcinoma. Sample: peripheral blood, taken before any cancer treatment. The rearrangement links TRBV4-1 to TRBJ1-4; TRBD1 might be the D (5 bases). The CDR3 region has the DNA TGCGCCAGCAGCGACACAAACAGGCCTAATGAAAAACTGTTTTTT. Residues: CASSDTNRPNEKLFF.